This T cell receptor (beta chain) was sequenced during a study of cytomegalovirus exposure and HLA in healthy donors. Overall study: HLA-typed donors contributed 80 million to 85 million unique TCRs, which were held in an early data release. Overall study findings and caveats: It was shown in a later analysis that HLA-associated TCR beta chains were more clonally expanded than other, equally common chains.

The length of the CDR3 is 11 residues. Germline V gene lookup returns CDR1 SQVTM and CDR2 ANQGSEA. Comments on this clone: What it binds is unknown.

It was with 60 Vbeta and 13 Jbeta primers that the PCR ran. Data came from immunoSEQ multiplex PCR; TCRdb stores just in-frame clones and leaves some out. The sample carries around 140,000 clones, over 70% recorded once. This clonotype was sampled from a woman aged 18-35 years in good health and CMV-seronegative. This chain uses TRBV29-1 with TRBJ1-2; 9 nucleotides line up with TRBD1. Material: PBMCs. CDR3 sequence: CTSQGAYGYTF. The CDR3 DNA follows: TGCACTTCACAGGGGGCATATGGCTACACCTTC.